The clone carrying this T cell receptor beta chain is deemed medium-sized (0.01 to 0.1%). Its specificity is unknown. The data were obtained in a study of molecular identifiers for immune sequencing clone quantification. Regarding the study as a whole: Highly expanded clone sizes could be underestimated by identical TCR molecules sharing a barcode. Jurkat TCR RNA spiked in from one cell (amid about 1 million naive cells) was reportedly detectable.

One entry per CDR3 protein results from TCRdb running MiXCR on the PCR reads. The repertoire includes 10,000 or so distinct CDR3 sequences, roughly a sixth of them detected once, and around 2.1% sits in the top ten. V was clipped by 5 bases and J by 3 bases, with 20 bases between them. Germline assignment: CDR1 MDHEN and CDR2 SYDVKM. This CDR3 spans 16 amino acids. The sequence was obtained from a human donor in good health. Some libraries in this study had Jurkat cell RNA spiked in. The chain uses TRBV28 and TRBJ2-7; D is undetermined. The sequencing sample was made of naive CD8+ T cells from blood, with Jurkat cell RNA spiked in. Subset described: FACS-sorted CD8+CD4-CCR7+CD45RA+ naive T cells. Here the CDR3 reads CASSRGRRHMIYEQYF. In DNA form, the CDR3 reads TGTGCCAGCAGTCGAGGCAGGCGACACATGATCTACGAGCAGTACTTC.